This T cell receptor (beta chain) emerged from a study of blood T cell repertoires in COVID-19. Background on the study: Acute-phase and convalescent COVID-19 samples originated in the United States, Italy and Spain.

Trimming took 6 bases from V and 0 from J, leaving 8 bases between them. Germline lookup yields CDR1 KGHSH and CDR2 LQKENI. CDR3 length: 13 residues. As processed by the authors: Quantification of nucleated cells was approximated via reference gene primer amplification. Only in-frame clones appear in the TCRdb table, and some are missing; sequencing was by immunoSEQ multiplex PCR. V and J calls and clone size are those listed in that table; D and trimming were worked out from the DNA. The sample consists of some 87,000 clones, around 92% of them appearing once. This rearrangement joins TRBV18 to TRBJ1-2; a weak D match, TRBD1 (5 bases). This sequence originates from a woman between 55 and 75 years old with active COVID-19. Specimen: peripheral blood. The chain's CDR3 is CASSGGTNYGYTF. CDR3 DNA: TGTGCCAGCTCTGGGGGGACTAACTATGGCTACACCTTC.